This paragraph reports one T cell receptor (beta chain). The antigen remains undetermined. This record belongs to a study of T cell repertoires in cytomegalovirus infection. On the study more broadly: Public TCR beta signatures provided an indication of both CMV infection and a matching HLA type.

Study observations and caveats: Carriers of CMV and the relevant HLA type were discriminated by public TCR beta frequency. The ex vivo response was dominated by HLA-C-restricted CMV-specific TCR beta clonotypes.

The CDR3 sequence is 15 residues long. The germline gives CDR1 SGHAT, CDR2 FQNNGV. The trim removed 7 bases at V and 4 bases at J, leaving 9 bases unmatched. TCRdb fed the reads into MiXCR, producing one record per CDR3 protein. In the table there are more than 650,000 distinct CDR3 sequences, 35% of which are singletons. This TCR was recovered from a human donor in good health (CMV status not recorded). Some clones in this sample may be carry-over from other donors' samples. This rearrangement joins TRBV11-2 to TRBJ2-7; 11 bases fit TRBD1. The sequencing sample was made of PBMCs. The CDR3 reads CASTDPGQGGYEQYF. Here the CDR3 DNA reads TGTGCCAGCACCGACCCGGGACAGGGGGGTTACGAGCAGTACTTC.